This T cell receptor beta chain was recorded in a study of blood T cell repertoires in COVID-19. The CDR3 contains 14 residues. V lost 3 bases to trimming and J lost 7 bases, with 16 bases between them. Germline V gene data show CDR1 as SGHRS and CDR2 as YFSETQ. Measured with immunoSEQ multiplex PCR; TCRdb has only the in-frame clones, and not every one. The data show 95,000 to 150,000 clones, 70% to 75% seen once. The gene calls are TRBV5-1 and TRBJ1-2; D is undetermined. Sequenced: peripheral blood. This receptor was obtained from a man in his fifties or sixties with acute or convalescent COVID-19. The CDR3 DNA is TGCGCCAGCAGCTCGGACTTTTCCCCTGCTGGCTACACCTTC. Translation gives CASSSDFSPAGYTF.